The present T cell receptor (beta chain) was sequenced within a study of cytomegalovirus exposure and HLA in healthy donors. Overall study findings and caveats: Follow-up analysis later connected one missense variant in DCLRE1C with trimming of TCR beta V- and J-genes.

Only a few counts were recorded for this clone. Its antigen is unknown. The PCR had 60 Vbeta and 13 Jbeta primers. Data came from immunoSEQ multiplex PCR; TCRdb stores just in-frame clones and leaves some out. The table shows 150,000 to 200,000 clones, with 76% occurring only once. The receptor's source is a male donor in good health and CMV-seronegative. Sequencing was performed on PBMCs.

CDR3 nucleotide sequence: TGTGCCAGCAGCGGGACAAGGGAGGGCATTCAGTACTTC. Translation: CASSGTREGIQYF. V and J are TRBV6-1 and TRBJ2-4, with D perhaps TRBD2 (7 bases). CDR1 is MNHNS, CDR2 SASEGT, per germline. The CDR3 is made up of 13 amino acids. V lost 6 bases and J lost 9, with 15 bases in between.